Listed here are 5 T cell receptor beta chains from one sample, sequenced in a study of neurological immune-mediated disorders. Via MiXCR, TCRdb re-called the 5' RACE reads, giving one row per CDR3 protein. The sample carries roughly 88,000 distinct CDR3 sequences, under 4.5% recorded once. The sample was PBMCs. These receptors all stem from a woman between 50 and 59 years old with multiple sclerosis.

This clonotype occurred many times. The chain carries TRBV18 and TRBJ2-5; 7 bases match TRBD1. V lost 5 bases and J lost 2; bases outside the gene matches: 5. CDR3 length equals 14 residues. CDR1 is KGHSH and CDR2 is LQKENI in the germline V gene. CDR3 region: CASSKSGQQETQYF. The CDR3 region has the DNA TGTGCCAGCTCAAAATCGGGACAGCAAGAGACCCAGTACTTC.

This clonotype has ten or more counts. V and J are TRBV4-2 and TRBJ2-1; possibly TRBD2 for D (5 bases). Between the trimmed V and J ends, which lost 0 bases and 8 bases, there was a span of 14 bases. There are 15 residues in the CDR3. The germline gives CDR1 LGHNA, CDR2 YNFKEQ. The CDR3 DNA reads TGTGCCAGCAGCCAAGATAGGCGGGCTGGGGATGAGCAGTTCTTC. Its protein is CASSQDRRAGDEQFF.

This clonotype was observed many times. The rearrangement links TRBV7-9 to TRBJ2-7; no reliable D call. This CDR3 contains 12 residues. From germline, CDR1 is SEHNR and CDR2 FQNEAQ (reference sequence). V lost 1 base, J lost 6 bases, and 7 bases lay in between. CDR3 residues: CASSLDGAEQYF. The CDR3 coding sequence is TGTGCCAGCAGCTTAGACGGTGCCGAGCAGTACTTC.

This clonotype appeared many times. V usage is TRBV27 and J usage is TRBJ2-3; D may match TRBD1 or TRBD2 (6 bases each). Germline loops: CDR1 MNHEY, CDR2 SMNVEV (reference sequence). Trimming shortened V by 11 bases and J by 4 bases, and 16 bases separated the two germline ends. The length of the CDR3 is 13 residues. CDR3 sequence: CASRGAGPDTQYF. The CDR3, as DNA: TGTGCCTCGAGGGGGGCCGGCCCAGATACGCAGTATTTT.

This clonotype was recorded at least ten times. This chain joins TRBV3-1 and TRBJ1-2; tentative D call: TRBD1 (5 bases). Between the trimmed V and J ends, which lost 2 bases and 7 bases, there was a span of 23 bases. Germline loops: CDR1 LGHDT, CDR2 YNNKEL (reference sequence). This CDR3 region has 17 residues. In DNA, the CDR3 is TGTGCCAGCAGCCAAACAAGTAGAGCAAGGGGCTGGGCTGGCTACACCTTC. It codes for CASSQTSRARGWAGYTF. Together with reference TRBV3-1 and TRBJ1-2, the CDR3 gives the full variable domain: DTAVSQTPKYLVTQMGNDKSIKCEQNLGHDTMYWYKQDSKKFLKIMFSYNNKELIINETVPNRFSPKSPDKAHLNLHINSLELGDSAVYFCASSQTSRARGWAGYTFGSGTRLTVV.